This TCR beta chain is drawn from a study of Graves' ophthalmopathy and Graves' hyperthyroidism. From RNA, the CDR3 regions of TCR beta chains were amplified and sequenced. HTBI-primed first-round RT-PCR preceded second-round multiplex PCR. Via MiXCR, TCRdb re-called the multiplex PCR reads, giving one row per CDR3 protein. The data contain about 220,000 distinct CDR3 sequences, roughly 21% of them seen just once; the ten biggest clones take up 35% to 55%. This clonotype was counted ten times or more. The antigen is undetermined. Study-wide findings and caveats: With 60% to 71% sensitivity and 72.22% specificity, the model predicted ophthalmopathy progression.

The CDR3 contains 16 residues. Trimming shortened V by 6 bases and J by 0 bases, and 18 bases separated the two germline ends. With a duration under 3 months, ophthalmopathy in the donors showed moderate-to-severe activity, CAS ≥3 and NOSPECS ≥4. The chain couples TRBV12-3 or TRBV12-4 to TRBJ2-7; no reliable D call. Sequencing input: peripheral blood. The origin of this receptor is a woman in her forties or fifties with Graves' ophthalmopathy. CDR3 DNA: TGTGCCAGCAGCCATGCCGGCAGTGTGAACTCCTACGAGCAGTACTTC. Its translation: CASSHAGSVNSYEQYF.